This T cell receptor (beta chain) emerged from a study of blood T cell repertoires in COVID-19. Sequencing was performed with immunoSEQ multiplex PCR; in TCRdb, only in-frame clones are kept and a portion is missing. Counted here are tens of thousands of clones, around 84% occurring once; the ten biggest clones make up about 8.5%. V was clipped by 5 bases and J by 5 bases, with 13 bases between them. Germline CDR1 is SGHNT and CDR2 is YYREEE (reference sequence). This CDR3 region has 13 residues. The clonotype was recovered from an elderly man with active or convalescent COVID-19. Material: peripheral blood. The chain recombines TRBV5-4 with TRBJ2-5, with D possibly being TRBD1 (6 bases). Here the CDR3 reads CASRATGLETQYF. The DNA of the CDR3 is TGTGCCAGCAGGGCCACAGGGCTGGAGACCCAGTACTTC.